This T cell receptor (beta chain) was recorded in a study of T cell repertoires in cytomegalovirus infection. Study in general: Carrying CMV and the relevant HLA type showed in public TCR beta signatures. Study-level findings and limits: The cumulative frequency of public TCR beta families identified carriers of CMV plus the relevant HLA. The response measured ex vivo was dominated by TCR beta clonotypes (HLA-C-restricted and CMV-specific).

Unmatched junction bases numbered 6, after V lost 2 bases and J lost 15 bases. The CDR3 extends over 12 amino acids. Looked up from germline, CDR1 is SEHNR and CDR2 is FQNEAQ (reference sequence). From the reads, TCRdb called clonotypes with MiXCR, one entry per CDR3 protein. The sample shows fewer than 400,000 distinct CDR3 sequences, 15% to 20% of them seen only once. A word on this clonotype: Its antigen is not known.

The clonotype comes from a human donor in good health (CMV status not recorded). Some clones in this sample may be carry-over from other donors' samples. J is TRBJ2-2 and V is TRBV7-9, with TRBD1 identical over 7 bases. The sample comprised PBMCs. CDR3 loop: CASSLTTGPVFF. CDR3 coding DNA: TGTGCCAGCAGCTTAACGACAGGGCCGGTGTTTTTT. Full variable domain (outside the CDR3, taken from reference TRBV7-9 and TRBJ2-2): DTGVSQNPRHKITKRGQNVTFRCDPISEHNRLYWYRQTLGQGPEFLTYFQNEAQLEKSRLLSDRFSAERPKGSFSTLEIQRTEQGDSAMYLCASSLTTGPVFFGEGSRLTVL.